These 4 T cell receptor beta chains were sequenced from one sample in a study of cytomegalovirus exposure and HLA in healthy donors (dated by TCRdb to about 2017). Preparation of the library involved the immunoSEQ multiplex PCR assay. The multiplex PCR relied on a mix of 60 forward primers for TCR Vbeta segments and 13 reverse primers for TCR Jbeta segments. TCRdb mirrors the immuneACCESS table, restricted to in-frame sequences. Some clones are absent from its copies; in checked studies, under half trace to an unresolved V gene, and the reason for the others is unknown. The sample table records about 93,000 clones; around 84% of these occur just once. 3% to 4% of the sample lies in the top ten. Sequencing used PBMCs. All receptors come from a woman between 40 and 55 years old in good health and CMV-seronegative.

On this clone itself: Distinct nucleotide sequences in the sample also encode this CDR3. This CDR3 reads CASSEALAGRSTDTQYF. CDR3 in DNA: TGTGCCAGCAGTGAAGCGCTAGCGGGAAGAAGCACAGATACGCAGTATTTT. The chain joins TRBV6-1 to TRBJ2-3; 9 bases are shared with TRBD2. The V gene end was trimmed by 0 bases and the J gene end by 0 bases; junction bases not matched to a gene: 4. Germline lookup yields CDR1 MNHNS and CDR2 SASEGT. CDR3 size: 17 residues.

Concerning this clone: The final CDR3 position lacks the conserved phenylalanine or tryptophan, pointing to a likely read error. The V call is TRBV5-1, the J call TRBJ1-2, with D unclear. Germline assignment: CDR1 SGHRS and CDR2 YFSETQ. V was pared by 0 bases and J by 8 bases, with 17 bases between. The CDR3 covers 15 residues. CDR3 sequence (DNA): TGCGCCAGCAGCTTGGATTTTACAGACGCTATGGGCTACACCTCC. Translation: CASSLDFTDAMGYTS.

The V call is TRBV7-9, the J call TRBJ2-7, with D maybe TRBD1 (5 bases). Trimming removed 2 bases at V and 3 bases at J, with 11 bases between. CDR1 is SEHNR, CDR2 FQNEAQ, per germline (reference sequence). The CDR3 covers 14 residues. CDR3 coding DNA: TGTGCCAGCAGCTTATATCAGGGTCACTACGAGCAGTACTTC. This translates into CASSLYQGHYEQYF.

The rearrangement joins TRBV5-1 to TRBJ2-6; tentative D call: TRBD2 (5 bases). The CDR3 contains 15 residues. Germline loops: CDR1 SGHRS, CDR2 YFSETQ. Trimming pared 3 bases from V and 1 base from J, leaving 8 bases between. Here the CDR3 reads CASSSGSSGANVLTF. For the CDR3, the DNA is TGCGCCAGCAGCTCGGGATCTTCTGGGGCCAACGTCCTGACTTTC.